The sequence of this TCR beta chain was determined in a study of blood T cell repertoires in COVID-19. This clone was found a few times. At the DNA level, this CDR3 is encoded by other sequences in the same sample as well. Trimming stripped 0 bases from V and 6 bases from J, with 8 bases between. Germline V gene data show CDR1 as MNHEY and CDR2 as SVGAGI. This CDR3 has 14 amino acids. Clones were read by immunoSEQ multiplex PCR, and TCRdb kept only the in-frame ones, dropping some. The profile shows under 50,000 clones, approximately 90% of them singletons. The rearrangement joins TRBV6-5 to TRBJ1-4; D is unresolved. What was sequenced was peripheral blood. This receptor was obtained from a man aged 45-65 years with active COVID-19. The CDR3 sequence: CASSYSRRDEKLFF. The CDR3 coding sequence is TGTGCCAGCAGTTACTCCCGGCGGGATGAAAAACTGTTTTTT.